The 12 T cell receptor beta chains reported below all come from one sample, sequenced in a study of cytomegalovirus exposure and HLA in healthy donors. PCR used 60 Vbeta primers and 13 Jbeta primers. Generated by immunoSEQ multiplex PCR, the TCRdb table keeps only in-frame clones and is missing some. The sample has 160,000 or so clones, roughly 80% seen once. The specimen was PBMCs. Receptors originate from a man between 18 and 29 years old in good health and CMV-seropositive.

The table lists this clone with a few counts. This chain connects TRBV6-5 to TRBJ2-7, with D maybe TRBD1 (6 bases). The CDR3 totals 12 residues. Germline V gene lookup returns CDR1 MNHEY and CDR2 SVGAGI. Trimming pared 5 bases from V and 5 bases from J, leaving 10 bases between. The CDR3 loop reads CASSTGWDEQYF. In DNA form, the CDR3 reads TGTGCCAGCAGTACAGGGTGGGACGAGCAGTACTTC.

The chain is built from TRBV2 and TRBJ2-1; 9 nucleotides line up with TRBD1. There are 15 residues in the CDR3. CDR1 and CDR2 from the germline V gene are SNHLY and FYNNEI. With 6 bases clipped from V and 9 bases from J, the junction kept 12 bases outside the gene matches. The CDR3 is CASRGTGSLGSEQFF. The CDR3 DNA reads as TGTGCCAGCAGGGGGACAGGGAGTCTCGGAAGTGAGCAGTTCTTC.

The rearrangement uses TRBV2 and TRBJ2-5; D is uncertain. The J call may be wrong; the DNA end is better matched by TRBJ2-7. The CDR3 runs 11 residues. The germline V gene encodes CDR1 SNHLY and CDR2 FYNNEI. The CDR3 sequence: CASSPRYEQYF. The CDR3 coding sequence is TGTGCCAGCAGCCCCCGCTACGAGCAGTACTTC.

This chain links TRBV7-2 with TRBJ1-2; maybe TRBD1 (5 bases). CDR3 length equals 13 residues. V lost 3 bases and J lost 2, with 7 bases in between. Germline CDR1 reads SGHTA; CDR2 reads FQGNSA. The CDR3: CASSLDMNYGYTF. For the CDR3, the DNA is TGTGCCAGCAGCTTGGACATGAACTATGGCTACACCTTC.

The gene calls are TRBV23-1 and TRBJ2-3; 8 bases fit TRBD2. TRBV23-1 belongs to the ORF category, with a function that is uncertain. The trim removed 6 bases at V and 1 base at J, leaving 12 bases unmatched. The CDR3 extends over 17 amino acids. The CDR3 DNA sequence: TGCGCCAGCAGGATGAAGCGGGAGCGGGCTTGCACAGATACGCAGTATTTT. It is translated as CASRMKRERACTDTQYF.

The gene calls are TRBV5-5 and TRBJ1-1; no clear D gene. CDR1 and CDR2 from the germline V gene are SGHKS and YYEKEE (reference sequence). Trimming cost V 0 bases and J 0 bases, with 6 bases left between them. This CDR3 comprises 14 residues. The CDR3 nucleotides read TGTGCCAGCAGCTTGGGAGTGGTGAACACTGAAGCTTTCTTT. As protein: CASSLGVVNTEAFF.

The V gene is TRBV29-1, the J gene TRBJ2-7, with TRBD1 as a possible D gene (6 bases). CDR3 length: 13 residues. The germline CDR1 and CDR2 sequences are SQVTM and ANQGSEA. The V end was cut by 4 bases, the J end by 1 base, with 11 bases between. The CDR3 nucleotides read TGCAGCGTTGGGTCCGGACAGTCCTACGAGCAGTACTTC. Residues: CSVGSGQSYEQYF.

This chain links TRBV5-1 with TRBJ2-1, with 12 positions matching TRBD1. The germline CDR1 and CDR2 sequences are SGHRS and YFSETQ. This CDR3 is 16 amino acids long. The V gene end was trimmed by 3 bases and the J gene end by 8 bases; junction bases not matched to a gene: 9. CDR3 DNA: TGCGCCAGCAGCTCTGGGACAGGGGGCGCTTCCCATGAGCAGTTCTTC. This encodes CASSSGTGGASHEQFF.

In regard to this clone: Distinct nucleotide sequences in the sample also encode this CDR3. The chain uses TRBV15 and TRBJ1-2, with TRBD1 as a possible D gene (5 bases). Germline lookup yields CDR1 LNHNV and CDR2 YYDKDF (reference sequence). This CDR3 comprises 15 residues. V lost 3 bases and J lost 5, with 16 bases in between. The CDR3 sequence: CATSRDNPPVYGYTF. The DNA of the CDR3 is TGTGCCACCAGCAGGGACAACCCCCCGGTATATGGCTACACCTTC.

CDR3 region: CASSLVARGQNTEAFF. As DNA, the CDR3 is TGCGCCAGCAGCTTGGTGGCCAGGGGGCAGAACACTGAAGCTTTCTTT. The chain combines TRBV5-1 with TRBJ1-1; the match to TRBD1 covers 8 bases. Germline V CDR1 and CDR2: SGHRS, YFSETQ. Trimming at V came to 0 bases and at J to 1 base, leaving 5 bases not matched to a gene. CDR3 length: 16 residues.

The chain employs TRBV27 and TRBJ2-1, with D possibly TRBD1 on 5 matching bases. Trimming took 6 bases from V and 0 from J, leaving 15 bases between them. From germline, CDR1 is MNHEY and CDR2 SMNVEV (reference sequence). CDR3 length: 16 residues. CDR3 in DNA: TGTGCCAGCAGCCTCTCGACTCAGGGCTCCTACAATGAGCAGTTCTTC. Its translation is CASSLSTQGSYNEQFF.

The chain recombines TRBV13 with TRBJ1-1; the D gene is possibly TRBD1 (6 bases). The CDR3 has 13 amino acids. The V and J ends lost 5 bases and 5 bases respectively, with 12 bases between them. Germline V gene data show CDR1 as PRHDT and CDR2 as FYEKMQ (reference sequence). CDR3 residues: CASSATGITEAFF. The CDR3 region has the DNA TGTGCCAGCAGCGCTACAGGGATAACTGAAGCTTTCTTT.